The next 13 T cell receptor beta chains were all read from a single sample in a study of cytomegalovirus exposure and HLA in healthy donors. Libraries were prepared by immunoSEQ multiplex PCR; TCRdb keeps only in-frame clonotypes and omits some of them. The sample includes roughly 150,000 clones, roughly 86% of them seen just once. The sequencing input was PBMCs. The receptors originated from a young man in good health and CMV-seropositive.

Only a few counts were recorded for this clone. This chain joins TRBV7-9 and TRBJ1-2; 10 positions agree with TRBD1. V shed 5 bases and J 8 bases; nucleotides not matched to a gene: 8. The CDR3 loop spans 14 amino acids. Looked up from germline, CDR1 is SEHNR and CDR2 is FQNEAQ (reference sequence). For the CDR3, the DNA is TGTGCCAGCAGCCGAGGGACAGGGGATCGGGGCTACACCTTC. This sequence encodes CASSRGTGDRGYTF.

The chain is built from TRBV10-1 and TRBJ2-5; 7 bases are shared with TRBD2. The germline gives CDR1 WNHNN, CDR2 SYGVQD (reference sequence). Trimming at V came to 4 bases and at J to 3 bases, leaving 5 bases not matched to a gene. There are 14 residues in the CDR3. The CDR3 sequence: CASSAGTTKETQYF. The DNA of the CDR3 is TGCGCCAGCAGTGCCGGGACTACCAAAGAGACCCAGTACTTC.

This chain connects TRBV19 to TRBJ2-1, with 12 bases fitting TRBD2. Trimming took 0 bases from V and 2 from J; bases not matched to a gene: 14. The length of the CDR3 is 21 residues. Germline V gives CDR1 LNHDA, CDR2 SQIVND (reference sequence). CDR3 region: CASSIEVGLAGGGGAYNEQFF. CDR3 coding DNA: TGTGCCAGTAGTATAGAGGTCGGGCTAGCGGGAGGGGGCGGGGCCTACAATGAGCAGTTCTTC.

This sequence joins TRBV29-1 and TRBJ1-2, with TRBD1 matching over 8 bases. Germline-derived CDR1 and CDR2 are SQVTM and ANQGSEA. After removal of 6 bases from V and 6 bases from J, the junction contained 12 bases not matched to a gene. The CDR3 is made up of 14 amino acids. The CDR3 DNA sequence: TGCAGCGTCTCCAGAGGGACAGGTGAAAATGGCTACACCTTC. It translates to CSVSRGTGENGYTF. Filled out from reference TRBV29-1 and TRBJ1-2, the complete variable domain reads SAVISQKPSRDICQRGTSLTIQCQVDSQVTMMFWYRQQPGQSLTLIATANQGSEATYESGFVIDKFPISRPNLTFSTLTVSNMSPEDSSIYLCSVSRGTGENGYTFGSGTRLTVV.

The chain uses TRBV29-1 and TRBJ2-7; D gene uncertain. The germline CDR1 and CDR2 sequences are SQVTM and ANQGSEA. The CDR3 sequence is 15 residues long. Between the trimmed V and J ends, which lost 2 bases and 2 bases, there was a span of 16 bases. CDR3 nucleotides: TGCAGCGTTGAAATCCCCGGAGCCCCACCCTACGAGCAGTACTTC. Translated: CSVEIPGAPPYEQYF.

V and J are TRBV29-1 and TRBJ2-1; 10 bases match TRBD2. The CDR3 totals 14 residues. CDR1 and CDR2 (germline): SQVTM, ANQGSEA. The V gene end was trimmed by 4 bases and the J gene end by 5 bases; junction bases not matched to a gene: 5. In DNA, the CDR3 is TGCAGCGTTGCTAGCGGGAGTTGGAACAATGAGCAGTTCTTC. Its protein is CSVASGSWNNEQFF.

The chain couples TRBV13 to TRBJ2-7; the match to TRBD1 covers 10 bases. The V segment lost 5 bases and the J segment 2 bases; nucleotides outside the gene matches: 3. CDR3 size: 14 residues. Germline CDR1 PRHDT, CDR2 FYEKMQ (reference sequence). CDR3 protein: CASSPGQGAYEQYF. CDR3 coding DNA: TGTGCCAGCAGCCCAGGACAGGGGGCCTACGAGCAGTACTTC.

This clone was seen once. The rearrangement links TRBV6-6 to TRBJ1-1; perhaps TRBD1 as D (6 bases). V shed 1 base and J shed 8 bases, with 11 bases lying between them. The germline V gene encodes CDR1 MNHNY and CDR2 SVGAGI (reference sequence). The CDR3 has 13 amino acids. This CDR3 reads CASSYLGGKEAFF. DNA for the CDR3: TGTGCCAGCAGTTACTTAGGGGGAAAGGAAGCTTTCTTT.

The chain carries TRBV7-6 and TRBJ2-3; 11 nucleotides match TRBD2. The J segment lost 0 bases and the V segment lost 4 bases, leaving 3 bases of the junction unmatched. CDR1 is SGHVS and CDR2 is FNYEAQ in the germline V gene. This CDR3 has 16 amino acids. Here the CDR3 reads CASSSWTSGSTDTQYF. CDR3 sequence (DNA): TGTGCCAGCAGCTCATGGACTAGCGGGAGCACAGATACGCAGTATTTT.

The chain joins TRBV5-1 to TRBJ1-1; 7 nucleotides line up with TRBD1. CDR3 length: 15 amino acids. The ends lost 5 bases at V and 0 bases at J; junction bases unmatched: 7. Germline V gene sequence: CDR1 SGHRS, CDR2 YFSETQ. The CDR3 bases are TGCGCCAGCAGAAAGTTGACAGGGTTGAACACTGAAGCTTTCTTT. Translating it yields CASRKLTGLNTEAFF.

This rearrangement joins TRBV6-4 to TRBJ2-1; TRBD2 matches at 7 bases. Germline V gene sequence: CDR1 MRHNA, CDR2 SNTAGT. V trimming: 3 bases; J trimming: 7 bases; junction bases outside the gene matches: 6. The CDR3 totals 14 residues. In nucleotides, the CDR3 is TGTGCCAGCAGTGAGACTAGCATGGGGAATGAGCAGTTCTTC. Translation: CASSETSMGNEQFF.

This clone came up a few times. The rearrangement uses TRBV19 and TRBJ2-7; D uncertain. Trimming pared 2 bases from V and 6 bases from J, leaving 8 bases between. This CDR3 contains 12 residues. Germline CDR1 reads LNHDA; CDR2 reads SQIVND (reference sequence). As DNA, the CDR3 is TGTGCCAGTAGTATAAGTAACGGCGAGCAGTACTTC. Translated, it gives CASSISNGEQYF.

This clone was seen only a few times. The chain links TRBV5-4 to TRBJ1-1; no clear D. CDR1 SGHNT and CDR2 YYREEE come from the germline V gene (reference sequence). V was pared by 0 bases and J by 3 bases, with 15 bases between. CDR3 length: 16 residues. The CDR3 reads CASSLGETPWDTEAFF. In DNA form, the CDR3 reads TGTGCCAGCAGCTTGGGGGAGACCCCCTGGGACACTGAAGCTTTCTTT.